A single sample is the source of the 20 T cell receptor beta chains below, sequenced in a study of OX40 agonist ivuxolimab in advanced cancers. Assay: immunoSEQ multiplex PCR; the TCRdb copy retains only in-frame clones and omits some. Here the sample spans over 55,000 clones, 80% to 90% being singletons. This specimen was CD4+ or CD8+ T cells sorted from blood, taken in a trial of the OX40 agonist ivuxolimab. The origin of the receptors is an adult with an advanced solid tumor such as melanoma, head and neck, liver or kidney cancer.

The V call is TRBV7-9, the J call TRBJ2-5, with D possibly being TRBD2 (5 bases). The ends were cut back, 3 bases at V and 5 bases at J, with 16 bases in the middle. CDR1 SEHNR and CDR2 FQNEAQ come from the germline V gene (reference sequence). The CDR3 extends over 15 amino acids. The CDR3: CASSFVLALRETQYF. CDR3 DNA sequence: TGTGCCAGCAGCTTCGTTCTAGCATTGCGGGAGACCCAGTACTTC.

This clone has only one observation. This chain connects TRBV27 to TRBJ2-3; D remains unclear. Germline V gene data show CDR1 as MNHEY and CDR2 as SMNVEV (reference sequence). This CDR3 has 14 residues. Trimming pared 3 bases from V and 2 bases from J, leaving 9 bases between. This CDR3 reads CASSFGRNTDTQYF. For the CDR3, the DNA is TGTGCCAGCAGTTTTGGCCGTAACACAGATACGCAGTATTTT.

The J gene is TRBJ1-5, the V gene TRBV11-2; TRBD1 aligns across 9 bases. V was clipped by 0 bases and J by 4 bases; unmatched bases: 7. The germline gives CDR1 SGHAT, CDR2 FQNNGV. The CDR3 consists of 17 residues. The CDR3 DNA sequence: TGTGCCAGCAGCTTAGATGGTGGGACAGGGAGAAATCAGCCCCAGCATTTT. Its protein is CASSLDGGTGRNQPQHF.

With regard to this clone: This same CDR3 is encoded by further DNA sequences in the sample. V is TRBV7-9 and J is TRBJ1-1; D is unclear. V was trimmed by 5 bases and J by 0 bases, leaving 4 bases between them. Germline lookup yields CDR1 SEHNR and CDR2 FQNEAQ (reference sequence). This CDR3 contains 12 residues. The CDR3 here is CASSRMNTEAFF. The CDR3 region has the DNA TGTGCCAGCAGCCGCATGAACACTGAAGCTTTCTTT.

The chain couples TRBV7-2 to TRBJ2-1, with a weak D call TRBD1 (6 bases). This CDR3 spans 16 amino acids. In germline, CDR1 is SGHTA, CDR2 FQGNSA. With 5 bases removed from V and 12 bases from J, the gap between germline ends came to 26 bases. CDR3 amino acids: CASSQDSSRRHKGQFF. The CDR3 region has the DNA TGTGCCAGCAGCCAGGACAGTTCCCGAAGACACAAGGGGCAGTTCTTC.

The chain joins TRBV20-1 to TRBJ1-4; no clear D gene. Trimming stripped 1 base from V and 9 bases from J, with 6 bases between. The germline CDR1 and CDR2 sequences are DFQATT and SNEGSKA (reference sequence). The CDR3 is 11 amino acids. The CDR3 DNA is TGCAGTGCTAGAGGGACGAAAAAACTGTTTTTT. This gives the protein CSARGTKKLFF.

The V gene is TRBV6-6, the J gene TRBJ2-2; no clear D gene. Germline lookup yields CDR1 MNHNY and CDR2 SVGAGI (reference sequence). The CDR3 is made up of 13 amino acids. V was clipped by 2 bases and J by 4 bases, with 5 bases between them. The CDR3 here is CASSYRGTGELFF. In DNA form, the CDR3 reads TGTGCCAGCAGTTACCGAGGCACCGGGGAGCTGTTTTTT.

The chain links TRBV5-1 to TRBJ2-7; D unresolved. Trimming shortened V by 0 bases and J by 6 bases, and 13 bases separated the two germline ends. Germline CDR1 is SGHRS and CDR2 is YFSETQ. The CDR3 covers 14 residues. Here the CDR3 DNA reads TGCGCCAGCAGCTTGGACACCCGCCTAGGCGAGCAGTACTTC. Translating it yields CASSLDTRLGEQYF. Full variable domain (rest looked up from reference TRBV5-1 and TRBJ2-7): KAGVTQTPRYLIKTRGQQVTLSCSPISGHRSVSWYQQTPGQGLQFLFEYFSETQRNKGNFPGRFSGRQFSNSRSEMNVSTLELGDSALYLCASSLDTRLGEQYFGPGTRLTVT.

This chain connects TRBV7-2 to TRBJ2-3; D is uncertain. V lost 5 bases and J lost 4, with 4 bases in between. Germline assignment: CDR1 SGHTA and CDR2 FQGNSA. The CDR3 totals 11 residues. CDR3 amino acids: CASSQSDTQYF. The CDR3 bases are TGTGCCAGCAGCCAATCAGATACGCAGTATTTT. The variable domain in full, completed from reference TRBV7-2 and TRBJ2-3, reads GAGVSQSPSNKVTEKGKDVELRCDPISGHTALYWYRQSLGQGLEFLIYFQGNSAPDKSGLPSDRFSAERTGGSVSTLTIQRTQQEDSAVYLCASSQSDTQYFGPGTRLTVL.

This chain uses TRBV10-3 with TRBJ1-3, with D perhaps TRBD1 (6 bases). Trimming removed 7 bases from V and 2 bases from J, with 6 bases in between. The CDR3 has 12 residues. The germline gives CDR1 ENHRY, CDR2 SYGVKD. The CDR3 DNA reads TGTGCCATCAACAGGGCTGGAAACACCATATATTTT. Its translation is CAINRAGNTIYF.

The genes are TRBV28 and TRBJ2-6; unclear D gene. The CDR3 consists of 14 residues. Germline CDR1 and CDR2: MDHEN and SYDVKM. The germline V and J ends were trimmed by 4 bases and 0 bases, with 4 bases remaining between them. The CDR3 loop reads CASSSLSGANVLTF. In nucleotides, the CDR3 is TGTGCCAGCAGTTCGCTCTCTGGGGCCAACGTCCTGACTTTC.

This clone was recorded a few times. The chain couples TRBV5-4 to TRBJ2-1, with D tentatively TRBD2 (7 bases). Germline lookup yields CDR1 SGHNT and CDR2 YYREEE (reference sequence). The germline V and J ends were trimmed by 4 bases and 4 bases, with 18 bases remaining between them. This CDR3 is built from 16 residues. The CDR3 coding sequence is TGTGCCAGCAGCCCCCCTGGGGGGGCCGCTTACAATGAGCAGTTCTTC. The encoded protein is CASSPPGGAAYNEQFF.

CDR3 protein: CASSTDRTYSNQPQHF. The CDR3 region has the DNA TGTGCCAGTAGCACAGACAGGACCTATAGCAATCAGCCCCAGCATTTT. The rearrangement links TRBV19 to TRBJ1-5; D is possibly TRBD1 (6 bases). The length of the CDR3 is 16 residues. Germline-derived CDR1 and CDR2 are LNHDA and SQIVND (reference sequence). Trimming stripped 6 bases from V and 0 bases from J, with 15 bases between. The full variable domain, its missing parts supplied by reference TRBV19 and TRBJ1-5, is DGGITQSPKYLFRKEGQNVTLSCEQNLNHDAMYWYRQDPGQGLRLIYYSQIVNDFQKGDIAEGYSVSREKKESFPLTVTSAQKNPTAFYLCASSTDRTYSNQPQHFGDGTRLSIL.

The genes are TRBV2 and TRBJ2-7, with D perhaps being TRBD1 or TRBD2 (5 bases each). The CDR3 extends over 15 amino acids. The V end was cut by 4 bases, the J end by 3 bases, with 16 bases between. Germline V gives CDR1 SNHLY, CDR2 FYNNEI. CDR3 loop: CASSGRGFGGYEQYF. In nucleotides, the CDR3 is TGTGCCAGCAGTGGAAGGGGTTTTGGGGGCTACGAGCAGTACTTC.

The chain couples TRBV6-5 to TRBJ1-5; D is possibly TRBD1 (6 bases). The CDR3 contains 15 residues. Germline V gives CDR1 MNHEY, CDR2 SVGAGI. V lost 6 bases, J lost 3 bases, and 15 bases lay in between. The CDR3 reads CASSRTVGLNQPQHF. The CDR3 nucleotides are TGTGCCAGCAGCAGGACAGTTGGACTCAATCAGCCCCAGCATTTT.

This clone was observed a handful of times. The V gene is TRBV6-1, the J gene TRBJ1-1, with 9 nucleotides matching TRBD1. The length of the CDR3 is 14 residues. Unmatched junction bases numbered 5, after V lost 3 bases and J lost 6 bases. CDR1 and CDR2 from the germline V gene are MNHNS and SASEGT. The CDR3 loop is CASSESRDRAEAFF. The CDR3 DNA reads as TGTGCCAGCAGTGAGTCCCGGGACAGGGCTGAAGCTTTCTTT.

J is TRBJ2-1 and V is TRBV28; TRBD1 might be the D (6 bases). This CDR3 is built from 14 residues. Trimming left V 7 bases short and J 8 bases short, with 18 bases between. Germline CDR1 and CDR2: MDHEN and SYDVKM. CDR3 sequence (DNA): TGTGCCAGCACCCCGGGACGGGACACCCATGAGCAGTTCTTC. This encodes CASTPGRDTHEQFF. Filled out from reference TRBV28 and TRBJ2-1, the complete variable domain reads DVKVTQSSRYLVKRTGEKVFLECVQDMDHENMFWYRQDPGLGLRLIYFSYDVKMKEKGDIPEGYSVSREKKERFSLILESASTNQTSMYLCASTPGRDTHEQFFGPGTRLTVL.

The chain is built from TRBV28 and TRBJ1-5; 10 positions match TRBD1. Unmatched junction bases numbered 18, after V lost 7 bases and J lost 6 bases. The germline gives CDR1 MDHEN, CDR2 SYDVKM. The CDR3 is 18 residues long. This CDR3 is CASTPHREGQGYVQPQHF. The CDR3 nucleotides are TGTGCCAGCACCCCCCACCGAGAGGGACAGGGGTACGTTCAGCCCCAGCATTTT.

V gene TRBV6-4 combines with J gene TRBJ2-5, with a weak D call TRBD1 (6 bases). The germline V gene encodes CDR1 MRHNA and CDR2 SNTAGT. The CDR3 runs 14 residues. V was trimmed by 5 bases and J by 5 bases, leaving 15 bases between them. CDR3: CASSHPDRGETQYF. In DNA form, the CDR3 reads TGTGCCAGCAGTCACCCGGACAGAGGGGAGACCCAGTACTTC.

The genes are TRBV5-4 and TRBJ2-7, with D uncertain. Trimming removed 0 bases at V and 4 bases at J, with 8 bases between. Germline-derived CDR1 and CDR2 are SGHNT and YYREEE (reference sequence). This CDR3 has 13 amino acids. The CDR3 loop is CASSLGRFYEQYF. The DNA of the CDR3 is TGTGCCAGCAGCTTGGGACGATTTTACGAGCAGTACTTC.